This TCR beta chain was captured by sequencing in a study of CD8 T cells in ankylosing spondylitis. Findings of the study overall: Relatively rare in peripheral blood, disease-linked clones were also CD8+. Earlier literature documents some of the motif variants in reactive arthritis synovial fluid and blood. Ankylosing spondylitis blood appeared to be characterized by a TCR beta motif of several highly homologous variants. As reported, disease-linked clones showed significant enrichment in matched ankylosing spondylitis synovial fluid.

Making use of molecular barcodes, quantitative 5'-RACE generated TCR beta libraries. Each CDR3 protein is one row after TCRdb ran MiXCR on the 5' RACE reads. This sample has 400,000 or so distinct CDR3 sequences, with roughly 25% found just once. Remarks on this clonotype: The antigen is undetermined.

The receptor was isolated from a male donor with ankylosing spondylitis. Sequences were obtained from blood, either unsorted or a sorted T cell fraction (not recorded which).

The CDR3 nucleotides are TGTGCCAGCAGGGCCTTTCGACTAGCGAGGTTCTTC. This gives the protein CASRAFRLARFF. The rearrangement links TRBV11-2 to TRBJ2-1; 8 nucleotides match TRBD2. Germline V CDR1 and CDR2: SGHAT, FQNNGV. The CDR3 is made up of 12 amino acids. Trimming at V came to 6 bases and at J to 15 bases, leaving 10 bases not matched to a gene.